Following are 27 T cell receptor beta chains from one sample sequenced in a study of human T cells and chemical hapten exposure. The time point is: pre-sensitization, week 0. The treatment here: therapeutic diphenylcyclopropenone sensitization with weekly scalp DPC. A single record per CDR3 protein comes from TCRdb applying MiXCR to the RACE reads. The repertoire holds 300,000 to 400,000 distinct CDR3 sequences, with 5.1% as singletons. The sample consisted of whole blood, taken in connection with sensitization to the hapten diphenylcyclopropenone (DPC). The receptor set was obtained from a woman between 45 and 65 years old with alopecia areata. Some clones in this sample may be carry-over from other donors' samples.

This clonotype has just a few counts. The chain uses TRBV3-1 and TRBJ1-3; no definite D call. Germline V gene lookup returns CDR1 LGHDT and CDR2 YNNKEL (reference sequence). This CDR3 comprises 15 residues. Trimming stripped 5 bases from V and 0 bases from J, with 11 bases between. CDR3 sequence: CASSYGSNSGNTIYF. CDR3 bases: TGTGCCAGCAGCTACGGGTCGAACTCTGGAAACACCATATATTTT.

This clonotype was counted between two and nine times. This chain uses TRBV11-3 with TRBJ2-4; D might be TRBD1 (6 bases). From germline, CDR1 is SGHNT and CDR2 YENEEA. The V end lost 1 base, the J end lost 6 bases, and 10 bases lay between the germline ends. The CDR3 has 14 residues. The CDR3 nucleotides are TGTGCCAGCAGCTTAGCAGGGGCGGGAAACATTCAGTACTTC. It specifies CASSLAGAGNIQYF.

This CDR3 reads CASSQTGEYSQPQHF. In DNA form, the CDR3 reads TGTGCCAGCAGTCAAACAGGGGAATACTCTCAGCCCCAGCATTTT. This chain links TRBV6-5 with TRBJ1-5, with 7 positions matching TRBD1. This CDR3 region has 15 residues. The V gene end was trimmed by 5 bases and the J gene end by 6 bases; junction bases not matched to a gene: 10. CDR1 and CDR2 from the germline V gene are MNHEY and SVGAGI.

The chain employs TRBV24-1 and TRBJ1-6; D unresolved. Germline CDR1 KGHDR, CDR2 SFDVKD. The CDR3 spans 10 residues. V was trimmed by 9 bases and J by 7 bases, leaving 3 bases between them. As DNA, the CDR3 is TGTGCCACCGAGAATTCACCCCTCCACTTT. Protein product: CATENSPLHF.

The V gene is TRBV6-1, the J gene TRBJ1-1; TRBD1 matches at 8 bases. The V segment lost 4 bases and the J segment 0 bases; nucleotides outside the gene matches: 4. Germline CDR1 reads MNHNS; CDR2 reads SASEGT. This CDR3 contains 15 residues. CDR3 bases: TGTGCCAGCAGTGGACAGGGGCACATGAACACTGAAGCTTTCTTT. Encoded protein: CASSGQGHMNTEAFF.

The chain uses TRBV4-1 and TRBJ1-2, with D possibly TRBD1 on 5 matching bases. The CDR3 runs 16 residues. V was cut by 2 bases and J by 8 bases, with 21 bases left in between. The germline V gene encodes CDR1 MGHRA and CDR2 YSYEKL. The CDR3 sequence is CASSQRNGQGRGGYTF. The CDR3 nucleotides read TGCGCCAGCAGCCAACGGAACGGGCAGGGAAGAGGCGGCTACACCTTC.

At least ten counts were recorded for this clonotype. This sequence joins TRBV5-4 and TRBJ2-5; the match to TRBD1 covers 7 bases. CDR3 length: 13 residues. The V and J ends lost 2 bases and 5 bases, in that order; junction bases with no gene match: 3. Germline CDR1 is SGHNT and CDR2 is YYREEE (reference sequence). The CDR3 region is CASSFYRGETQYF. DNA for the CDR3: TGTGCCAGCAGCTTCTACAGGGGTGAGACCCAGTACTTC.

The gene calls are TRBV3-1 and TRBJ1-2; D uncertain. Trimming left V 1 base short and J 2 bases short, with 11 bases between. The CDR3 sequence is 15 residues long. Per germline, CDR1 LGHDT and CDR2 YNNKEL (reference sequence). The CDR3 region has the DNA TGTGCCAGCAGCCAAGTGCGGCAGGCGAACTATGGCTACACCTTC. It yields the protein CASSQVRQANYGYTF.

The sample holds a few counts of this clonotype. This chain links TRBV6-6 with TRBJ1-2; 8 bases align to TRBD1. This CDR3 contains 13 residues. V was clipped by 7 bases and J by 4 bases; unmatched bases: 5. Germline V gene sequence: CDR1 MNHNY, CDR2 SVGAGI (reference sequence). DNA for the CDR3: TGTGCCAGCACCACCGGGACAGGCTATGGCTACACCTTC. Protein product: CASTTGTGYGYTF.

This clonotype was counted at least ten times. This chain joins TRBV11-2 and TRBJ1-6; tentatively, D is TRBD1 (6 bases). V was cut by 4 bases and J by 5 bases, with 12 bases left in between. Germline V gene data show CDR1 as SGHAT and CDR2 as FQNNGV. CDR3 size: 15 residues. The CDR3 DNA sequence: TGTGCCAGCAGCTCAACGACAGGAGATAATTCACCCCTCCACTTT. Translation gives CASSSTTGDNSPLHF.

This clonotype was found a few times. V gene TRBV20-1 combines with J gene TRBJ1-1; D call uncertain. The CDR3 runs 13 residues. The V end lost 6 bases, the J end lost 1 base, and 12 bases lay between the germline ends. CDR1 and CDR2 from the germline V gene are DFQATT and SNEGSKA (reference sequence). CDR3 nucleotides: TGCAGTGCCACGACCGTTGCGAACACTGAAGCTTTCTTT. This sequence encodes CSATTVANTEAFF.

This clonotype was counted at least ten times. The V gene is TRBV29-1, the J gene TRBJ2-3, with D perhaps given as TRBD1 or TRBD2 (5 bases each). This CDR3 is built from 15 residues. Trimming left V 0 bases short and J 4 bases short, with 14 bases between. Germline CDR1 reads SQVTM; CDR2 reads ANQGSEA. The CDR3 sequence: CSVEDPGRVADTQYF. CDR3 bases: TGCAGCGTTGAAGATCCGGGACGAGTAGCAGATACGCAGTATTTT.

The V and J genes are TRBV10-3 and TRBJ2-1; D call uncertain. From germline, CDR1 is ENHRY and CDR2 SYGVKD. CDR3 size: 11 residues. V shed 5 bases and J shed 6 bases, with 5 bases lying between them. CDR3 coding DNA: TGTGCCATCAGTAACCGCAATGAGCAGTTCTTC. It is translated as CAISNRNEQFF.

This clonotype was recorded at least ten times. CDR3 DNA: TGCAGTGCAACGGGGACTAGCGGGAACTACAATGAGCAGTTCTTC. This codes for CSATGTSGNYNEQFF. This chain uses TRBV20-1 with TRBJ2-1; 13 nucleotides line up with TRBD2. The CDR3 spans 15 residues. CDR1 DFQATT and CDR2 SNEGSKA come from the germline V gene (reference sequence). V shed 6 bases and J 3 bases; nucleotides not matched to a gene: 5.

This clonotype occurred many times. The chain couples TRBV28 to TRBJ1-6; D is unclear. Trimming shortened V by 11 bases and J by 6 bases, and 14 bases separated the two germline ends. The CDR3 extends over 13 amino acids. Germline lookup yields CDR1 MDHEN and CDR2 SYDVKM. The CDR3 spells CAVSTDLNSPLHF. CDR3 in DNA: TGTGCCGTTTCGACGGACCTTAATTCACCCCTCCACTTT. Full variable domain (outside the CDR3, taken from reference TRBV28 and TRBJ1-6): DVKVTQSSRYLVKRTGEKVFLECVQDMDHENMFWYRQDPGLGLRLIYFSYDVKMKEKGDIPEGYSVSREKKERFSLILESASTNQTSMYLCAVSTDLNSPLHFGNGTRLTVT.

This clonotype was seen ten or more times. The chain is built from TRBV15 and TRBJ2-5; TRBD2 matches at 11 bases. CDR1 is LNHNV and CDR2 is YYDKDF in the germline V gene (reference sequence). Unmatched junction bases numbered 11, after V lost 8 bases and J lost 3 bases. The CDR3 is 16 residues long. CDR3 nucleotides: TGTGCCACCGGGCGTCCACTAGCGGGAGTAGAAGAGACCCAGTACTTC. Protein product: CATGRPLAGVEETQYF.

This sequence joins TRBV5-4 and TRBJ1-5, with D unclear. The germline gives CDR1 SGHNT, CDR2 YYREEE (reference sequence). The CDR3 totals 15 residues. The germline V and J ends were trimmed by 4 bases and 0 bases, with 11 bases remaining between them. CDR3 loop: CASSKDGNSNQPQHF. CDR3 coding DNA: TGTGCCAGCAGCAAGGACGGAAATAGCAATCAGCCCCAGCATTTT.

For this clonotype: This clone may be a read error of a much larger clone one base away. This chain uses TRBV7-8 with TRBJ1-5, with a weak D call TRBD1 (5 bases). V lost 5 bases and J 7 bases, leaving 15 bases between the germline ends. The CDR3 has 14 residues. Germline-derived CDR1 and CDR2 are SGHVS and FQNEAQ. CDR3 region: CASSISRAGQPQHF. DNA of the CDR3: TGTGCCAGCAGCATCAGCAGGGCGGGGCAGCCCCAGCATTTT.

This clonotype was counted many times. The V and J genes are TRBV12-3 or TRBV12-4 and TRBJ2-5; 7 bases agree with TRBD1. The CDR3 sequence is 15 residues long. V lost 5 bases to trimming and J lost 2 bases; unmatched junction nucleotides: 8. The CDR3 region has the DNA TGTGCCAGCAGTCGGGGCCAGACAGGGCAAGAGACCCAGTACTTC. Translation gives CASSRGQTGQETQYF.

This clonotype was seen at least ten times. The J gene is TRBJ1-4, the V gene TRBV27; unclear D gene. Between the trimmed V and J ends, which lost 0 bases and 11 bases, there was a span of 13 bases. The CDR3 runs to 14 residues. The germline V gene encodes CDR1 MNHEY and CDR2 SMNVEV (reference sequence). Here the CDR3 DNA reads TGTGCCAGCAGTTTATCCGGGGTCGGGCCCAAACTGTTTTTT. The encoded protein is CASSLSGVGPKLFF.

This clonotype was detected many times. The junction does not match germline at one end; this may be a read error. This sequence joins TRBV29-1 and TRBJ1-2; no definite D call. The CDR3 length is 10 residues. CDR1 is SQVTM, CDR2 ANQGSEA, per germline. The DNA of the CDR3 is TGCAGCGTTGAAGGAAGACCTCGGGCCTTC. This gives the protein CSVEGRPRAF.

This clonotype was observed many times. The rearrangement joins TRBV12-3 or TRBV12-4 to TRBJ1-5; D remains ambiguous. This CDR3 has 14 residues. The germline V and J ends were trimmed by 1 base and 2 bases, with 6 bases remaining between them. The CDR3 DNA is TGTGCCAGCAGTTTAGGGGAGGGCAATCAGCCCCAGCATTTT. Translation gives CASSLGEGNQPQHF.

This clonotype was seen at least ten times. The CDR3 nucleotides read TGTGCCAGCAGTTACGGACTAGCGGGAGGGTCCGGGGAGCTGTTTTTT. This encodes CASSYGLAGGSGELFF. The chain has TRBV6-5 and TRBJ2-2; 15 bases fit TRBD2. The germline V gene has CDR1 MNHEY and CDR2 SVGAGI. This CDR3 is 16 amino acids long. J gave up 6 bases and V 2 bases, and 1 base lay outside the gene matches.

This clonotype turned up a few times. V usage is TRBV20-1 and J usage is TRBJ1-2; D not resolved. V was clipped by 6 bases and J by 10 bases, with 15 bases between them. The CDR3 is 11 amino acids. Germline lookup yields CDR1 DFQATT and CDR2 SNEGSKA (reference sequence). The CDR3 sequence is CSATEGTVYTF. The CDR3 DNA reads as TGCAGTGCAACCGAAGGCACCGTCTACACCTTC.

This clonotype was found many times. The chain links TRBV5-1 to TRBJ1-4; D is undetermined. Germline V gene data show CDR1 as SGHRS and CDR2 as YFSETQ. The CDR3 totals 12 residues. Trimming took 2 bases from V and 8 from J, leaving 7 bases between them. The CDR3 DNA reads TGCGCCAGCAGCTTTGGAGGGGAAAAACTGTTTTTT. Its protein is CASSFGGEKLFF.

This clonotype was recorded many times. The chain links TRBV7-2 to TRBJ2-3, with 10 bases aligning to TRBD2. CDR3 length: 15 amino acids. The J segment lost 3 bases and the V segment lost 3 bases, leaving 3 bases of the junction unmatched. Looked up from germline, CDR1 is SGHTA and CDR2 is FQGNSA. Written as DNA, the CDR3 is TGTGCCAGCAGCTTTACTAGCGGGGCTACAGATACGCAGTATTTT. Encoded protein: CASSFTSGATDTQYF. Variable domain in full (rest from reference TRBV7-2 and TRBJ2-3): GAGVSQSPSNKVTEKGKDVELRCDPISGHTALYWYRQSLGQGLEFLIYFQGNSAPDKSGLPSDRFSAERTGGSVSTLTIQRTQQEDSAVYLCASSFTSGATDTQYFGPGTRLTVL.

This clonotype was detected ten times or more. The chain is built from TRBV29-1 and TRBJ1-5; no reliable D call. The CDR3 has 13 amino acids. Germline V gives CDR1 SQVTM, CDR2 ANQGSEA. V was clipped by 4 bases and J by 6 bases, with 13 bases between them. CDR3 loop: CSVVWKRGQPQHF. DNA for the CDR3: TGCAGCGTTGTCTGGAAGCGCGGTCAGCCCCAGCATTTT.